The 9 T cell receptor beta chains below come from one sample, sequenced in a study of T cells in Graves' hyperthyroidism and ophthalmopathy. Regions amplified from RNA transcripts were the TCR beta CDR3 regions. The HTBI primer set drove a first-round RT-PCR of the TCR CDR3. Each CDR3 protein gets one entry after TCRdb re-called the multiplex PCR reads with MiXCR. Among roughly 300,000 distinct CDR3 sequences, 25% were seen once, and the ten largest hold roughly 24%. Sequenced sample: blood. Receptors were obtained from a man aged 40-49 years with Graves' hyperthyroidism that later progressed to Graves' ophthalmopathy.

This clonotype was observed many times. The V gene is TRBV6-5, the J gene TRBJ2-7; 13 nucleotides line up with TRBD2. The V and J ends lost 2 bases and 2 bases, in that order; junction bases with no gene match: 3. This CDR3 region has 16 residues. Germline CDR1 reads MNHEY; CDR2 reads SVGAGI. The CDR3: CASSYRGLAGTYEQYF. CDR3 DNA: TGTGCCAGCAGTTACCGGGGACTAGCGGGAACCTACGAGCAGTACTTC.

Ten or more counts support this clonotype. The V and J genes are TRBV28 and TRBJ2-7; maybe TRBD1 (6 bases). The CDR3 spans 12 residues. The germline CDR1 and CDR2 sequences are MDHEN and SYDVKM. V was trimmed by 11 bases and J by 0 bases, leaving 11 bases between them. The CDR3 protein is CACGGSSYEQYF. The DNA for the CDR3 is TGTGCCTGTGGGGGCAGCTCCTACGAGCAGTACTTC.

This clonotype was seen many times. V gene TRBV11-3 combines with J gene TRBJ2-2; D ambiguous. CDR3 length equals 15 residues. Germline values: CDR1 SGHNT, CDR2 YENEEA. The V end was cut by 1 base, the J end by 4 bases, with 10 bases between. The CDR3: CASSLVVGSTGELFF. Here the CDR3 DNA reads TGTGCCAGCAGCTTAGTGGTGGGAAGCACCGGGGAGCTGTTTTTT.

The chain links TRBV28 to TRBJ1-5, with D possibly TRBD1 on 5 matching bases. CDR1 MDHEN and CDR2 SYDVKM come from the germline V gene. This CDR3 is 15 amino acids long. V gave up 6 bases and J gave up 4 bases, with 16 bases separating them. The CDR3, as DNA: TGTGCCAGCAGGGGAGACAGAGCCTCTAATCAGCCCCAGCATTTT. Protein sequence: CASRGDRASNQPQHF.

The chain has TRBV9 and TRBJ2-2; maybe TRBD1 (6 bases). Trimming shortened V by 1 base and J by 2 bases, and 9 bases separated the two germline ends. The CDR3 has 15 residues. CDR1 and CDR2 (germline): SGDLS, YYNGEE. Written as DNA, the CDR3 is TGTGCCAGCAGCGTATGGGACAAAAACACCGGGGAGCTGTTTTTT. Its protein product is CASSVWDKNTGELFF.

This clonotype has at least ten counts. This chain joins TRBV12-3 or TRBV12-4 and TRBJ2-7; D uncertain. The CDR3 has 14 residues. V lost 0 bases and J 0 bases, leaving 6 bases between the germline ends. The CDR3 coding sequence is TGTGCCAGCAGTTTAGCAGGCAACTCCTACGAGCAGTACTTC. Its translation is CASSLAGNSYEQYF.

This clonotype occurred many times. J is TRBJ2-7 and V is TRBV20-1; the D gene is possibly TRBD2 (6 bases). The CDR3 covers 17 residues. Germline assignment: CDR1 DFQATT and CDR2 SNEGSKA (reference sequence). Trimming left V 3 bases short and J 2 bases short, with 23 bases between. For the CDR3, the DNA is TGCAGTGCTAGGGAGAACCGACTAGGGTCCTTAGCCTACGAGCAGTACTTC. This gives the protein CSARENRLGSLAYEQYF.

In this sample, this clonotype turned up many times. A read error may account for a junction end that differs from germline. The CDR3 is CASLSPATRELFF. The CDR3 DNA reads as TGCGCCAGCCTCTCACCTGCCACCAGGGAGCTGTTTTTT. The genes are TRBV5-1 and TRBJ2-2; D unclear. This CDR3 is built from 13 residues. Germline CDR1 reads SGHRS; CDR2 reads YFSETQ.

This clonotype came up many times. The chain has TRBV27 and TRBJ1-5; the D gene is possibly TRBD1 (6 bases). CDR3 length: 15 residues. Germline CDR1 and CDR2: MNHEY and SMNVEV (reference sequence). Trimming removed 1 base from V and 4 bases from J, with 11 bases in between. The CDR3 DNA is TGTGCCAGCAGTTTATGGGGACATAGTAATCAGCCCCAGCATTTT. The encoded protein is CASSLWGHSNQPQHF.